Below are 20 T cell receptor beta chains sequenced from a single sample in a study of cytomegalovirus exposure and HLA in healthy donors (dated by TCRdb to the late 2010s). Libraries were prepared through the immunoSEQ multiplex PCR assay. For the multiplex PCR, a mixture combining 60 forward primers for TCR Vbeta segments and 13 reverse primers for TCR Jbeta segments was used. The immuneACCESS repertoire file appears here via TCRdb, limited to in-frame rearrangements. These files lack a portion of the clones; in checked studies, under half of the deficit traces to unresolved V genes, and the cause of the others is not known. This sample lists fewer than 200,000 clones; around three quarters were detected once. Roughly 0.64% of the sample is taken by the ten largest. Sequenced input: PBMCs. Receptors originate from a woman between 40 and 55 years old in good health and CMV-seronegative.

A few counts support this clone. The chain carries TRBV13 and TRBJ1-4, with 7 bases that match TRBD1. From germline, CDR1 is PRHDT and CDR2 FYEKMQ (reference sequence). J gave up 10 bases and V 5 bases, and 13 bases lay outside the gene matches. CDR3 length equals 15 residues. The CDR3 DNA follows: TGTGCCAGCAGCACCTGGACAGGAGAAGAAGGAAAACTGTTTTTT. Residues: CASSTWTGEEGKLFF.

The CDR3 region is CASSPPGQGGTDTQYF. The CDR3 nucleotides are TGTGCCAGCTCACCGCCAGGACAGGGGGGCACAGATACGCAGTATTTT. This chain joins TRBV18 and TRBJ2-3; 10 bases align to TRBD1. Germline assignment: CDR1 KGHSH and CDR2 LQKENI. J gave up 1 base and V 3 bases, and 4 bases lay outside the gene matches. The CDR3 contains 16 residues.

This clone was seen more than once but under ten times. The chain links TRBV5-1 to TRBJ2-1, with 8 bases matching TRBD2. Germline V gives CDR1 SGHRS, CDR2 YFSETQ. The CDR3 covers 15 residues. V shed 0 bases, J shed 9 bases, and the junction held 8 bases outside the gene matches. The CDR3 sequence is CASSLGGLAGLEQFF. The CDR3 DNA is TGCGCCAGCAGCTTGGGAGGACTAGCTGGGCTTGAGCAGTTCTTC.

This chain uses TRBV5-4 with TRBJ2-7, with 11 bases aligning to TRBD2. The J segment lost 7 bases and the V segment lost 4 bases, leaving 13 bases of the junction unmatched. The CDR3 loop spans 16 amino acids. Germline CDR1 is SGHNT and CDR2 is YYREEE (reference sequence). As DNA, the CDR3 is TGTGCCAGCAGCATAGGGATACTAGCGGGAGCAAATGAGCAGTACTTC. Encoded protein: CASSIGILAGANEQYF.

This CDR3 reads CASSPRDSMNTEAFF. CDR3 in DNA: TGTGCCAGTAGTCCGCGGGACAGCATGAACACTGAAGCTTTCTTT. V gene TRBV19 combines with J gene TRBJ1-1; 7 nucleotides align to TRBD1. Germline CDR1 is LNHDA and CDR2 is SQIVND (reference sequence). V lost 5 bases and J lost 0; bases outside the gene matches: 6. The CDR3 is made up of 15 amino acids.

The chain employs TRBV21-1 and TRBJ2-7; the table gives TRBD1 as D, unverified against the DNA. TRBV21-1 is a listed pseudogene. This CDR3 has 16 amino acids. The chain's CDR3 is CASSKKRGQGGYEQYF. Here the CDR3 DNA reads TGTGCCAGCAGCAAAAAGCGAGGACAGGGGGGCTACGAGCAGTACTTC.

CDR3 sequence: CASSSQGAQQFF. The CDR3 bases are TGTGCCAGCAGTTCTCAGGGGGCACAGCAGTTCTTC. The chain employs TRBV28 and TRBJ2-1, with TRBD1 matching over 8 bases. The CDR3 loop spans 12 amino acids. V shed 4 bases, J shed 11 bases, and the junction held 4 bases outside the gene matches. Germline V gene lookup returns CDR1 MDHEN and CDR2 SYDVKM.

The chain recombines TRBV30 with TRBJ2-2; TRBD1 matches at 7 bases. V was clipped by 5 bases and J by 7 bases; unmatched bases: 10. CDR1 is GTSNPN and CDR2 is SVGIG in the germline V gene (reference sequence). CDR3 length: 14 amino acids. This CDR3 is CAWEGTVFGGELFF. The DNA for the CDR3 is TGTGCCTGGGAGGGGACAGTATTTGGCGGGGAGCTGTTTTTT.

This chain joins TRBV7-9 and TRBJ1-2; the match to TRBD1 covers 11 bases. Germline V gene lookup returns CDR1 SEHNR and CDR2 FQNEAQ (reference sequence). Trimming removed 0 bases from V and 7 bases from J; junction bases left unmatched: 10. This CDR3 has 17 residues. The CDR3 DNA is TGTGCCAGCAGCTTAGCGGTGGGACAGGGGGAAAACGGTGGCTACACCTTC. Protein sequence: CASSLAVGQGENGGYTF.

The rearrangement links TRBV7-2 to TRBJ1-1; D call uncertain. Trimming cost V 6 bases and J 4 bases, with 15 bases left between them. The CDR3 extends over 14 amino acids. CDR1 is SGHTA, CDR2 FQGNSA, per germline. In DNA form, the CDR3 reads TGTGCCAGCAGTCTAGTTATGGGAGGCACTGAAGCTTTCTTT. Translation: CASSLVMGGTEAFF.

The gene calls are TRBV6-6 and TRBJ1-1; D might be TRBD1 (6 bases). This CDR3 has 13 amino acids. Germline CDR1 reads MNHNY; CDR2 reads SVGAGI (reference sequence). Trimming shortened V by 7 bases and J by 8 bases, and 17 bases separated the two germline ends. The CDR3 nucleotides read TGTGCCAGCACCTCTCCTGCCGGGACAGAAGCTTTCTTT. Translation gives CASTSPAGTEAFF.

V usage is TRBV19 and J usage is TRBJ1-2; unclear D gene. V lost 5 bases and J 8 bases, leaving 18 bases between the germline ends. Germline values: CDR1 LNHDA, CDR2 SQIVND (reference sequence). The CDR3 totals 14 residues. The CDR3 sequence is CASSVGPTLKGYTF. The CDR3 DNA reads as TGTGCCAGTAGTGTTGGCCCAACCCTGAAGGGCTACACCTTC.

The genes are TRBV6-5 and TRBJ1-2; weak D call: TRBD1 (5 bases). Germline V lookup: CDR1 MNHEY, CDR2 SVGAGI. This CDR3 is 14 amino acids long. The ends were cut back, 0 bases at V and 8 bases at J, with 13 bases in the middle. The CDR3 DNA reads TGTGCCAGCAGTTACTCGAGCAGGGTAGGGGGCTACACCTTC. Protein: CASSYSSRVGGYTF.

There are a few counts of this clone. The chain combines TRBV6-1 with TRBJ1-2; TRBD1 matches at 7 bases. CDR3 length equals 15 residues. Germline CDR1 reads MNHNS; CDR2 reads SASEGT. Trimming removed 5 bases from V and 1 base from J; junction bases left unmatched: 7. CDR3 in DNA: TGTGCCAGCAGTTCCCCCCGACAGGGTAACTATGGCTACACCTTC. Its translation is CASSSPRQGNYGYTF.

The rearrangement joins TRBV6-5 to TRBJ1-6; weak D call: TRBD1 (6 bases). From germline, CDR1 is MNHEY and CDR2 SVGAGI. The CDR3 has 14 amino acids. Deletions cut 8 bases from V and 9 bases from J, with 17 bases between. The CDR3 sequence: CASGFRGKGSPLHF. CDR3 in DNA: TGTGCCAGCGGGTTCAGGGGTAAAGGTTCACCCCTCCACTTT.

Here the CDR3 DNA reads TGCGCCAGCAGCCACGGGATGGGTCAGGGGGCTTTATATGAAAAACTGTTTTTT. Translating it yields CASSHGMGQGALYEKLFF. The V gene is TRBV4-1, the J gene TRBJ1-4; 8 bases agree with TRBD1. Germline CDR1 and CDR2: MGHRA and YSYEKL. CDR3 length equals 18 residues. J was trimmed by 6 bases and V by 3 bases; bases with no gene match: 15.

The CDR3 coding sequence is TGTGCCAGCAGCTCCCGGCAGTTGGGCGAAAAACTGTTTTTT. The encoded protein is CASSSRQLGEKLFF. The V gene is TRBV7-9, the J gene TRBJ1-4; no clear D gene. The CDR3 is made up of 14 amino acids. In germline, CDR1 is SEHNR, CDR2 FQNEAQ (reference sequence). Trimming shortened V by 4 bases and J by 8 bases, and 14 bases separated the two germline ends.

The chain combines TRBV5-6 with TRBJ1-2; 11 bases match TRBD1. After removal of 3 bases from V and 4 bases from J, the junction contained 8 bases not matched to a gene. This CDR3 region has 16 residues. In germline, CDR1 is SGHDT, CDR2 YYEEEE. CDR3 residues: CASSSSRTGGAYGYTF. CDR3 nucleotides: TGTGCCAGCAGCTCTTCCCGGACAGGGGGCGCCTATGGCTACACCTTC.

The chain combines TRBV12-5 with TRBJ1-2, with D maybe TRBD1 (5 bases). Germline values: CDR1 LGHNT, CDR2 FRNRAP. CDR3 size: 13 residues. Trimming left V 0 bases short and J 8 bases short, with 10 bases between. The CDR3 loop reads CASGLVGVPGYTF. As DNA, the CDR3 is TGTGCTAGTGGTTTGGTAGGGGTTCCGGGCTACACCTTC.

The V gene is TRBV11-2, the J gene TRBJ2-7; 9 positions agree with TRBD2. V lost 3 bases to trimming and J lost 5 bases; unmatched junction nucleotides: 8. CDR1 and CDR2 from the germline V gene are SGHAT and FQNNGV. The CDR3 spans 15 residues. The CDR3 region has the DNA TGTGCCAGCAGCTTCCGGCGGGAGGGAAGGAACGAGCAGTACTTC. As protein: CASSFRREGRNEQYF.